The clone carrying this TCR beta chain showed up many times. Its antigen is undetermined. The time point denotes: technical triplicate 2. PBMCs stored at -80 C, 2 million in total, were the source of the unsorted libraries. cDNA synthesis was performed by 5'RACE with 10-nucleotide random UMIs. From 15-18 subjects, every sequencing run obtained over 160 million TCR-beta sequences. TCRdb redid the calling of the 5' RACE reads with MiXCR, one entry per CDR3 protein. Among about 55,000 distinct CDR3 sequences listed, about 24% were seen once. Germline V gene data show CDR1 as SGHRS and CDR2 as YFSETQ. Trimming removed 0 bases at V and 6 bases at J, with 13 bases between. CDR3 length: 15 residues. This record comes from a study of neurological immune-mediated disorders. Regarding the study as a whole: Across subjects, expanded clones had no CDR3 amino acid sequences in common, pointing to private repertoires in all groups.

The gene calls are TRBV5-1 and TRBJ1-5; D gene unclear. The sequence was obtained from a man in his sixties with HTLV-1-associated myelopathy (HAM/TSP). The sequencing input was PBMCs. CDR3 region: CASSLGGNPAQPQHF. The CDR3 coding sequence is TGCGCCAGCAGCTTGGGAGGGAATCCTGCTCAGCCCCAGCATTTT.